This TCR beta chain was profiled in a study of T cells in narcolepsy. The V end lost 5 bases, the J end lost 5 bases, and 6 bases lay between the germline ends. CDR1 and CDR2 (germline): LGHNT, FRNRAP. The CDR3 spans 12 residues. This table comes from immunoSEQ multiplex PCR, and its TCRdb copy is limited to in-frame clones, with some not included. The sample lists some 14,000 clones; 70% to 90% were seen once. The TCR comes from a human donor with narcolepsy. The material sequenced was CD45RA- memory CD4+ T cells from PBMCs. This chain uses TRBV12-5 with TRBJ2-2; no definite D call. CDR3 DNA: TGTGCTAGTGGTCTCGAGACCGGGGAGCTGTTTTTT. Its protein product is CASGLETGELFF.